The 20 T cell receptor beta chains listed next were all sequenced from one sample in a study of long-term antiretroviral therapy in people with HIV. Runs used v3.0 of the immunoSEQ assay and were done at survey level. Sequencing used immunoSEQ multiplex PCR; TCRdb keeps in-frame clones, though not all of them. The sample lists 25,000 to 30,000 clones; about 93% were seen once. The sequences come from unsorted PBMCs, collected roughly 6.5 years after starting antiretroviral therapy. All receptors come from a woman aged 40 to 50 with HIV.

DNA of the CDR3: TGTGCCATCAGTGAGTCATGGGGTTATAGCAATCAGCCCCAGCATTTT. Its translation is CAISESWGYSNQPQHF. The J gene is TRBJ1-5, the V gene TRBV10-3; D call uncertain. V shed 0 bases and J shed 0 bases, with 9 bases lying between them. Per the germline V gene, CDR1 is ENHRY and CDR2 is SYGVKD. CDR3 length: 16 amino acids.

V and J are TRBV30 and TRBJ1-6; TRBD1 agrees at 9 bases. This CDR3 has 13 residues. Germline V gene data show CDR1 as GTSNPN and CDR2 as SVGIG (reference sequence). V shed 5 bases, J shed 7 bases, and the junction held 3 bases outside the gene matches. DNA for the CDR3: TGTGCCTGGTGTGGACAGGGGAATTCACCCCTCCACTTT. Amino acid sequence: CAWCGQGNSPLHF.

The J gene is TRBJ2-1, the V gene TRBV5-1, with D maybe TRBD2 (6 bases). Trimming took off 3 bases at V and 8 bases at J, with 24 bases between the two ends. The germline CDR1 and CDR2 sequences are SGHRS and YFSETQ. The CDR3 has 17 amino acids. The chain's CDR3 is CASSSSGSAGFRYEQFF. In DNA, the CDR3 is TGCGCCAGCAGCTCCTCTGGGTCTGCGGGGTTTAGGTATGAGCAGTTCTTC.

The chain employs TRBV20-1 and TRBJ2-1, with a weak D call TRBD1 (6 bases). CDR1 and CDR2 from the germline V gene are DFQATT and SNEGSKA (reference sequence). The CDR3 spans 11 residues. V lost 6 bases and J lost 8, with 11 bases in between. In nucleotides, the CDR3 is TGCAGTGCCGCACAGGGCTATGAGCAGTTCTTC. Translating gives CSAAQGYEQFF.

The chain joins TRBV6-5 to TRBJ2-7; 9 bases line up with TRBD1. V shed 2 bases, J shed 6 bases, and the junction held 2 bases outside the gene matches. CDR1 and CDR2 from the germline V gene are MNHEY and SVGAGI. CDR3 length: 13 amino acids. The CDR3 sequence is CASSYRDRAEQYF. In DNA form, the CDR3 reads TGTGCCAGCAGTTACAGGGACAGGGCCGAGCAGTACTTC.

The chain has TRBV7-2 and TRBJ2-7; D gene unclear. The ends were cut back, 7 bases at V and 0 bases at J, with 10 bases in the middle. The CDR3 is 13 residues long. Germline values: CDR1 SGHTA, CDR2 FQGNSA. In DNA, the CDR3 is TGTGCCAGCACCACGGGCCTCTCCTACGAGCAGTACTTC. It encodes CASTTGLSYEQYF.

The chain carries TRBV28 and TRBJ1-2; no definite D call. The germline gives CDR1 MDHEN, CDR2 SYDVKM. CDR3 length equals 15 residues. Trimming removed 4 bases at V and 1 base at J, with 13 bases between. The CDR3 coding sequence is TGTGCCAGCAGTTCTGGGGAGTCTTTTAACTATGGCTACACCTTC. The encoded protein is CASSSGESFNYGYTF.

V gene TRBV10-2 combines with J gene TRBJ1-2, with TRBD1 identical over 12 bases. Trimming at V came to 7 bases and at J to 7 bases, leaving 7 bases not matched to a gene. There are 14 residues in the CDR3. Per germline, CDR1 WSHSY and CDR2 SAAADI. CDR3 residues: CASTPGQGASGYTF. The CDR3 coding sequence is TGCGCCAGCACCCCGGGACAGGGGGCGAGTGGCTACACCTTC.

This chain links TRBV5-4 with TRBJ2-5, with 9 bases lining up with TRBD1. Trimming removed 4 bases from V and 1 base from J; junction bases left unmatched: 5. From germline, CDR1 is SGHNT and CDR2 YYREEE (reference sequence). This CDR3 is 15 amino acids long. The CDR3 region is CASSRTGVSQETQYF. The CDR3 bases are TGTGCCAGCAGCCGGACAGGGGTTTCCCAAGAGACCCAGTACTTC.

The chain is built from TRBV5-4 and TRBJ2-4, with a weak D call TRBD1 (5 bases). V lost 4 bases and J lost 0, with 11 bases in between. The CDR3 covers 15 residues. The germline V gene encodes CDR1 SGHNT and CDR2 YYREEE (reference sequence). The CDR3 DNA reads TGTGCCAGCAGCCCTGGGGCGTTAGCCAAAAACATTCAGTACTTC. As protein: CASSPGALAKNIQYF.

V usage is TRBV5-4 and J usage is TRBJ1-2; the D is unclear. V was shortened by 3 bases and J by 4 bases, with 16 bases between the two germline ends. The CDR3 sequence is 15 residues long. Germline V gene lookup returns CDR1 SGHNT and CDR2 YYREEE (reference sequence). The CDR3 nucleotides are TGTGCCAGCAGCTGGAGCGACGGCTGGCTCTATGGCTACACCTTC. It yields the protein CASSWSDGWLYGYTF.

This chain joins TRBV7-2 and TRBJ1-6; D is unclear. Germline-derived CDR1 and CDR2 are SGHTA and FQGNSA. The CDR3 has 17 amino acids. V lost 6 bases to trimming and J lost 5 bases, with 20 bases between them. The CDR3 reads CASRPRVGLGDNSPLHF. The CDR3 DNA is TGTGCCAGCAGGCCTCGGGTAGGGCTGGGAGATAATTCACCCCTCCACTTT.

This chain links TRBV7-9 with TRBJ2-2; no reliable D call. Trimming removed 0 bases at V and 3 bases at J, with 8 bases between. The CDR3 sequence is 15 residues long. CDR1 and CDR2 (germline): SEHNR, FQNEAQ (reference sequence). CDR3 residues: CASSLALTDTGELFF. CDR3 nucleotides: TGTGCCAGCAGCTTAGCACTTACAGACACCGGGGAGCTGTTTTTT.

V is TRBV29-1 and J is TRBJ1-2, with D unresolved. The CDR3 has 10 residues. Germline CDR1 SQVTM, CDR2 ANQGSEA. V lost 6 bases to trimming and J lost 8 bases, with 10 bases between them. The CDR3 here is CSVGSPGYTF. The CDR3 bases are TGCAGCGTAGGGAGCCCAGGCTACACCTTC.

This chain links TRBV19 with TRBJ1-5; TRBD1 might be the D (5 bases). From germline, CDR1 is LNHDA and CDR2 SQIVND (reference sequence). The CDR3 extends over 14 amino acids. The V end was cut by 4 bases, the J end by 2 bases, with 9 bases between. CDR3 coding DNA: TGTGCCAGTAGTAAACAGGAACGCAATCAGCCCCAGCATTTT. This translates into CASSKQERNQPQHF.

The sample holds one count of this clone. V is TRBV6-6 and J is TRBJ1-6; TRBD1 matches 9 bases. V dropped 2 bases and J dropped 3; count of bases not matched to a gene: 2. Germline V gene sequence: CDR1 MNHNY, CDR2 SVGAGI (reference sequence). The CDR3 sequence is 16 residues long. CDR3 amino acids: CASSYRGQGYNSPLHF. CDR3 bases: TGTGCCAGCAGTTACAGGGGACAGGGCTATAATTCACCCCTCCACTTT.

This chain joins TRBV7-2 and TRBJ2-1, with 7 bases fitting TRBD2. V was pared by 4 bases and J by 3 bases, with 6 bases of the junction left unmatched. CDR1 and CDR2 from the germline V gene are SGHTA and FQGNSA. This CDR3 has 15 amino acids. CDR3 sequence (DNA): TGTGCCAGCAGCTCCCCGGGGAGGGTCTACAATGAGCAGTTCTTC. Translating gives CASSSPGRVYNEQFF.

The V and J genes are TRBV19 and TRBJ1-6, with 9 bases matching TRBD1. Per the germline V gene, CDR1 is LNHDA and CDR2 is SQIVND (reference sequence). With 6 bases clipped from V and 7 bases from J, the junction kept 10 bases outside the gene matches. The length of the CDR3 is 16 residues. CDR3 nucleotide sequence: TGTGCCAGTAGCTCCGGGACAGGGAACTTCAATTCACCCCTCCACTTT. Residues: CASSSGTGNFNSPLHF.

This chain connects TRBV5-8 to TRBJ1-3; D gene unclear. The CDR3 consists of 13 residues. The germline V gene encodes CDR1 SGHTS and CDR2 YDEGEE. Between the trimmed V and J ends, which lost 4 bases and 9 bases, there was a span of 14 bases. The CDR3 loop is CASSRTRLSTIYF. The CDR3 nucleotides read TGTGCCAGCAGCCGAACCCGGCTGAGCACCATATATTTT.

This chain joins TRBV19 and TRBJ1-5; D is unresolved. Germline V gene sequence: CDR1 LNHDA, CDR2 SQIVND (reference sequence). The CDR3 has 15 amino acids. V gave up 5 bases and J gave up 1 base, with 12 bases separating them. CDR3 nucleotide sequence: TGTGCCAGTAGTCCCACTCGGCAGAGCAATCAGCCCCAGCATTTT. It encodes CASSPTRQSNQPQHF.